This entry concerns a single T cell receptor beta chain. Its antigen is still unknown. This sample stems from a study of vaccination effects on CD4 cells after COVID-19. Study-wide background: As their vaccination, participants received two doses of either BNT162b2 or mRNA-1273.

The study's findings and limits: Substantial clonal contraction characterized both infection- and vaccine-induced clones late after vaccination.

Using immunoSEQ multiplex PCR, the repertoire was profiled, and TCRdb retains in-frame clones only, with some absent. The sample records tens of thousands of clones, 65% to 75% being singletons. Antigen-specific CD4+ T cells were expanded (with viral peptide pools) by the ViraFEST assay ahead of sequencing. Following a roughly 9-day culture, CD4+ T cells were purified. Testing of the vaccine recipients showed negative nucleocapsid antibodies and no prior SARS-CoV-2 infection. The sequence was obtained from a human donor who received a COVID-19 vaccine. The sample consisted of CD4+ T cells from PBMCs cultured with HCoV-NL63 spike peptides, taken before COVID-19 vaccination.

The CDR3 loop is CATSIGPTRANTEAFF. CDR3 in DNA: TGTGCCACCAGCATTGGCCCTACGCGGGCCAACACTGAAGCTTTCTTT. The chain couples TRBV15 to TRBJ1-1; D not certain. CDR1 LNHNV and CDR2 YYDKDF come from the germline V gene (reference sequence). Trimming removed 4 bases at V and 2 bases at J, with 17 bases between. This CDR3 comprises 16 residues.